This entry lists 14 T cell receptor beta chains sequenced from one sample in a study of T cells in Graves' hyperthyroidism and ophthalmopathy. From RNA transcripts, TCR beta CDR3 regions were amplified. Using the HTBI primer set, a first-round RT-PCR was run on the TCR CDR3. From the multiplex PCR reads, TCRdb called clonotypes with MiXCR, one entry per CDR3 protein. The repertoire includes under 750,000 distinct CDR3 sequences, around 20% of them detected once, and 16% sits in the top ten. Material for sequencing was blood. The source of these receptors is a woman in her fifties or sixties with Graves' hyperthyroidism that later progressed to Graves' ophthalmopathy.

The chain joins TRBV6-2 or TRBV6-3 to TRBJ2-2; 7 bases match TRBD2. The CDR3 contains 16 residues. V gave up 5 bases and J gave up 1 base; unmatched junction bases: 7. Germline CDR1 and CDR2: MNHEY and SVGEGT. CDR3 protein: CASSAGVHLNTGELFF. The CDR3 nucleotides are TGTGCCAGCAGTGCGGGAGTTCATTTGAACACCGGGGAGCTGTTTTTT.

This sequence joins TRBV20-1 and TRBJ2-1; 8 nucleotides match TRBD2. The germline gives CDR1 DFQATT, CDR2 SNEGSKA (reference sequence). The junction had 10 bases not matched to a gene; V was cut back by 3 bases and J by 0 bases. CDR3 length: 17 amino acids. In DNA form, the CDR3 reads TGCAGTGCTAGCGCTAGCGGGCTTCCTCACTCCTACAATGAGCAGTTCTTC. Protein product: CSASASGLPHSYNEQFF.

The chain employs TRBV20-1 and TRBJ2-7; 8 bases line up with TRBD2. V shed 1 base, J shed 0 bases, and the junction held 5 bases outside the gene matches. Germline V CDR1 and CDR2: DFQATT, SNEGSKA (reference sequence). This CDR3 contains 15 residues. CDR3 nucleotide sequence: TGCAGTGCTAGAGGGCAAGCGGGAGCCTCCTACGAGCAGTACTTC. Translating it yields CSARGQAGASYEQYF.

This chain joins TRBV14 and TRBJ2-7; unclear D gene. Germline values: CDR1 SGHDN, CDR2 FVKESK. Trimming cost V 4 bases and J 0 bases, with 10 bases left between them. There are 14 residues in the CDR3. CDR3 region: CASSPDQTSYEQYF. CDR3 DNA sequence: TGTGCCAGCAGCCCGGACCAGACCTCCTACGAGCAGTACTTC.

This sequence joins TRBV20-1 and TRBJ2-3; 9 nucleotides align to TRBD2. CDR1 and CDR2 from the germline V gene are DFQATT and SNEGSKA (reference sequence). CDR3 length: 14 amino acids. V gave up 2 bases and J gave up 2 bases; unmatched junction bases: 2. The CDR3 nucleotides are TGCAGTGCTAGATCTAGCGGGAACACAGATACGCAGTATTTT. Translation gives CSARSSGNTDTQYF.

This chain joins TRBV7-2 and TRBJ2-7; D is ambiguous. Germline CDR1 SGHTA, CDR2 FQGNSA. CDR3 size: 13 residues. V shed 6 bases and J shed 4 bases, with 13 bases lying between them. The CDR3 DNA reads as TGTGCCAGCAGGGGGAAAGCTCAGTACGAGCAGTACTTC. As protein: CASRGKAQYEQYF.

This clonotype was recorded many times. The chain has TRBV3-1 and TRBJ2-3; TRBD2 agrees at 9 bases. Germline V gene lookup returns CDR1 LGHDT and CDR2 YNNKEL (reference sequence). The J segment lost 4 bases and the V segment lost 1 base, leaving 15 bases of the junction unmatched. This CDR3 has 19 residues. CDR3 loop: CASSQVFYTRGGWSDTQYF. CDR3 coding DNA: TGTGCCAGCAGCCAAGTGTTTTATACGCGGGGGGGCTGGTCAGATACGCAGTATTTT.

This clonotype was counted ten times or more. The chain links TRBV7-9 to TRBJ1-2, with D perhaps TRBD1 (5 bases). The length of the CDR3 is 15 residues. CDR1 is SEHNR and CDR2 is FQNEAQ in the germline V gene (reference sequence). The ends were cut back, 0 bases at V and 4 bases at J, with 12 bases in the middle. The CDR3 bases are TGTGCCAGCAGCTTAGCAGGCGGGGGATCCTATGGCTACACCTTC. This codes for CASSLAGGGSYGYTF.

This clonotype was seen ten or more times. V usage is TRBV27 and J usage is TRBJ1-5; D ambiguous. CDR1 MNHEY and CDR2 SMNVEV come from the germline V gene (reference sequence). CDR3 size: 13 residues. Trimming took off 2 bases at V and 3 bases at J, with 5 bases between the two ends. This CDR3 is CASSLTTNQPQHF. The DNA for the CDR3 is TGTGCCAGCAGTTTAACTACCAATCAGCCCCAGCATTTT.

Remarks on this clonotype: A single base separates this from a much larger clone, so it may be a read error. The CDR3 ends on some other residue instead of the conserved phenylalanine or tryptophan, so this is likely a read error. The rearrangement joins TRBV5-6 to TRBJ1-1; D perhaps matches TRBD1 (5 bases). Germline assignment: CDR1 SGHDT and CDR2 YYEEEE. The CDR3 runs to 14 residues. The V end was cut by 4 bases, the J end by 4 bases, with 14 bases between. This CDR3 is CASSKVGQRTEAFL. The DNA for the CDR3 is TGTGCCAGCAGCAAGGTGGGGCAGCGCACTGAAGCTTTCCTT.

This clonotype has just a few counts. The CDR3 nucleotides read TGTGCCAGCAGTTTTATGACGGATGCTAATCAGCCCCAGCATTTT. As protein: CASSFMTDANQPQHF. V usage is TRBV12-3 or TRBV12-4 and J usage is TRBJ1-5; D unclear. Trimming removed 3 bases from V and 4 bases from J, with 13 bases in between. The CDR3 has 15 residues.

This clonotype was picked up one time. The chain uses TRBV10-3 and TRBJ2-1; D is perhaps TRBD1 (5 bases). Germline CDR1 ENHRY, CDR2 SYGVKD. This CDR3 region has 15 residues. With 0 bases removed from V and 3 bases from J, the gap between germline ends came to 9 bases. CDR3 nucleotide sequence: TGTGCCATCAGTGAGTCTACAGGTTACTACAATGAGCAGTTCTTC. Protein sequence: CAISESTGYYNEQFF.

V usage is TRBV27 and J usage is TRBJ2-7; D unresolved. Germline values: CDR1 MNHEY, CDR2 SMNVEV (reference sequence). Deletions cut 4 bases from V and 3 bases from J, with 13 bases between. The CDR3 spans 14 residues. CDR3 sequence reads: CASSSPKDRYEQYF. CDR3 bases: TGTGCCAGCAGTTCCCCCAAGGACCGCTACGAGCAGTACTTC.

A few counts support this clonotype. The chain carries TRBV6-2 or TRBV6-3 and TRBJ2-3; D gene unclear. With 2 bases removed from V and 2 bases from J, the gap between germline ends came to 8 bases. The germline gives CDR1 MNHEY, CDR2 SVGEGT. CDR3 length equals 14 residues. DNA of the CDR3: TGTGCCAGCAGTTACAAGACTTTCACAGATACGCAGTATTTT. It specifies CASSYKTFTDTQYF.